A selection of T cell receptor beta chains follows, all from one sample in a study of vaccination and CD4 T cells after COVID-19. For these receptors, no antigen is known. TCRdb re-analysed the PCR reads in MiXCR, keeping a single row per CDR3 protein. The sample holds roughly 20,000 distinct CDR3 sequences, about 40% seen once. This specimen consisted of CD4+ T cells from blood, cultured in vitro, obtained after SARS-CoV-2 vaccination. Receptors were obtained from a human donor who had recovered from COVID-19. The CDR3 runs from the conserved cysteine through the conserved F or W. A D gene is named only where the DNA matches it firmly. The listing skips clone size in some rows; elsewhere it reads once, few, many or a size class.

>NA|TRBJ1-2|NA|14|TRBV28
CASSTGHSDYGYTF
TGTGCCAGCAGTACAGGACATTCCGACTATGGCTACACCTTC
>NA|TRBJ2-2|NA|14|TRBV20-1
CSARGAGTTGELFF
TGCAGTGCTAGAGGGGCAGGGACGACCGGGGAGCTGTTTTTT
>TRBD1|TRBJ1-2|NA|13|TRBV6-1
CASSGDRVYGYTF
TGTGCCAGCAGTGGGGACAGGGTCTATGGCTACACCTTC
>NA|TRBJ1-1|NA|14|TRBV7-9
CASSGAALGTEAFF
TGTGCCAGCAGCGGGGCGGCCTTGGGGACTGAAGCTTTCTTT
>TRBD1|TRBJ1-4|NA|16|TRBV20-1
CSAPKSTGTGNEKLFF
TGCAGTGCTCCTAAATCCACCGGGACAGGGAACGAAAAACTGTTTTTT
>NA|TRBJ1-5|once|16|TRBV19
CASSIEGGRVNQPQHF
TGTGCCAGTAGTATAGAGGGGGGACGAGTAAATCAGCCCCAGCATTTT
>NA|TRBJ1-2|NA|15|TRBV11-2
CASSASVSRLYGYTF
TGTGCCAGCAGCGCTAGCGTGTCCCGTCTCTATGGCTACACCTTC
>TRBD1|TRBJ1-1|few|15|TRBV7-3
CASSSVGTGDTEAFF
TGTGCCAGCAGCTCTGTCGGGACAGGGGACACTGAAGCTTTCTTT
>TRBD1|TRBJ1-5|NA|17|TRBV19
CASSIVWGRGRDQPQHF
TGTGCCAGTAGTATAGTCTGGGGCAGGGGGAGGGATCAGCCCCAGCATTTT
>NA|TRBJ1-2|NA|15|TRBV28
CASSSPAQGGYGYTF
TGTGCCAGCAGTTCCCCCGCGCAGGGCGGGTATGGCTACACCTTC
>TRBD2|TRBJ2-5|NA|15|TRBV6-2/TRBV6-3
CASSSSLAGLETQYF
TGTGCCAGCAGTTCCTCCTTAGCGGGCCTTGAGACCCAGTACTTC
>NA|TRBJ1-5|few|15|TRBV20-1
CSASTRGRFNQPQHF
TGCAGTGCTAGCACCCGGGGTCGATTCAATCAGCCCCAGCATTTT
>NA|TRBJ1-2|NA|17|TRBV19
CASSIGWGTASNYGYTF
TGTGCCAGTAGTATAGGTTGGGGGACCGCTTCGAACTATGGCTACACCTTC
>NA|TRBJ2-1|NA|13|TRBV10-3
CAIRGTGYNEQFF
TGTGCCATCCGAGGGACTGGCTACAATGAGCAGTTCTTC
>TRBD2|TRBJ2-6|NA|17|TRBV10-3
CAISVTSGNTGANVLTF
TGTGCCATCAGTGTTACTAGCGGGAATACTGGGGCCAACGTCCTGACTTTC
>TRBD2|TRBJ2-1|NA|18|TRBV19
CASSMTGLAGGNYNEQFF
TGTGCCAGTAGTATGACAGGACTAGCGGGAGGTAACTACAATGAGCAGTTCTTC
>NA|TRBJ2-7|NA|14|TRBV6-2/TRBV6-3
CASSAGTTSYEQYF
TGTGCCAGCAGTGCCGGGACAACCTCCTACGAGCAGTACTTC
>TRBD1|TRBJ1-2|medium-sized|12|TRBV12-3/TRBV12-4
CASSEQGAGYTF
TGTGCCAGCAGTGAACAGGGGGCTGGCTACACCTTC
>NA|TRBJ1-2|few|12|TRBV19
CASSIEGYGYTF
TGTGCCAGTAGTATTGAGGGGTATGGCTACACCTTC
>NA|TRBJ2-2|NA|14|TRBV21-1
CASSVGGGTGELFF
NA
>NA|TRBJ2-5|NA|13|TRBV28
CASSFSPRETQYF
TGTGCCAGCAGTTTCTCCCCGCGTGAGACCCAGTACTTC
>TRBD2|TRBJ2-2|NA|14|TRBV6-1
CASRWSGSNGELFF
TGTGCCAGCAGATGGAGCGGGAGTAACGGGGAGCTGTTTTTT
>TRBD2|TRBJ2-1|few|15|TRBV20-1
CSAETWTSGYNEQFF
TGCAGTGCTGAAACATGGACTAGCGGTTACAATGAGCAGTTCTTC
>TRBD1|TRBJ1-2|NA|14|TRBV25-1
CASSPRGPGYGYTF
TGTGCCAGCAGTCCAAGGGGGCCCGGCTATGGCTACACCTTC
>NA|TRBJ1-6|few|16|TRBV6-5
CASSFSPQPYNSPLHF
TGTGCCAGCAGTTTTTCCCCACAACCCTATAATTCACCCCTCCACTTT
>NA|TRBJ1-5|NA|15|TRBV7-2
CASSFLGESNQPQHF
TGTGCCAGCAGTTTCCTCGGGGAGAGCAATCAGCCCCAGCATTTT
>NA|TRBJ2-1|NA|14|TRBV7-2
CASSPTYGYNEQFF
TGTGCCAGCAGCCCCACGTATGGCTACAATGAGCAGTTCTTC
>NA|TRBJ1-6|NA|16|TRBV20-1
CSAKTATSSYNSPLHF
TGCAGTGCAAAGACAGCAACAAGCTCCTATAATTCACCCCTCCACTTT
>NA|TRBJ2-5|NA|16|TRBV14
CASSQGRVNLQETQYF
TGTGCCAGCAGTCAGGGTAGGGTGAATCTCCAAGAGACCCAGTACTTC
>NA|TRBJ1-1|NA|14|TRBV2
CASRAGGRNTEAFF
TGTGCCAGCAGAGCCGGAGGGAGGAACACTGAAGCTTTCTTT
>TRBD1|TRBJ1-5|few|16|TRBV28
CASSTFRTGLNQPQHF
TGTGCCAGCAGTACTTTTAGGACAGGACTAAATCAGCCCCAGCATTTT
>NA|TRBJ2-7|NA|15|TRBV7-3
CASSFTSGGIYEQYF
TGTGCCAGCAGCTTTACCAGCGGAGGGATCTACGAGCAGTACTTC
>NA|TRBJ1-1|NA|12|TRBV20-1
CSAREEAGRAFF
TGCAGTGCCAGAGAGGAGGCAGGGCGGGCTTTCTTT
>TRBD2|TRBJ2-2|medium-sized|15|TRBV7-2
CASSGLAGSLGELFF
TGTGCCAGCAGCGGACTAGCGGGAAGTCTCGGGGAGCTGTTTTTT
>NA|TRBJ1-5|few|15|TRBV7-8
CASSSWGGGNQPQHF
TGTGCCAGCAGCTCGTGGGGCGGGGGCAATCAGCCCCAGCATTTT
>TRBD1|TRBJ2-2|NA|15|TRBV5-4
CASSPGTGDTGELFF
TGTGCCAGCAGCCCCGGGACAGGGGACACCGGGGAGCTGTTTTTT
>NA|TRBJ2-5|NA|14|TRBV7-9
CASSLVQDQETQYF
TGTGCCAGCAGCTTAGTTCAGGATCAAGAGACCCAGTACTTC